These T cell receptor beta chains were read from a single sample in a study of blood T cell repertoires in COVID-19. Profiling relied on immunoSEQ multiplex PCR, and the TCRdb table lists in-frame clones only, not all of them. The sample consists of hundreds of thousands of clones, around nine tenths of them appearing once. Sample: peripheral blood. These receptors all stem from a woman in her thirties with COVID-19, enrolled during active disease. CDR3s include the opening cysteine and the closing phenylalanine or tryptophan. A D gene is named only where the DNA matches it firmly. Size is stated for part of the rows, as once, few or many counts, or as a class when the clone is expanded.

D,size,V,J,DNA,CDR3
TRBD1,-,TRBV5-1,TRBJ2-7,TGCGCCAGCAGCCCCCTACAGGGGGGAGGTGGCGAGCAGTACTTC,CASSPLQGGGGEQYF
TRBD1,-,TRBV7-9,TRBJ1-2,TGTGCCAGCAGTCCATGGACAGGGGGCTCTGATGGCTACACCTTC,CASSPWTGGSDGYTF
-,-,TRBV7-8,TRBJ1-1,TGTGCCAGCAGCTTAGGTACAGCGAACACTGAAGCTTTCTTT,CASSLGTANTEAFF
-,-,TRBV10-3,TRBJ2-7,TGTGCCATCAGTGACAGGGGTTACGAGCAGTACTTC,CAISDRGYEQYF
-,-,TRBV27,TRBJ2-1,TGTGCCAGCAGTTTATACAGATACAATGAGCAGTTCTTC,CASSLYRYNEQFF
TRBD1,-,TRBV9,TRBJ2-2,TGTGCCAGCAGCGTAGCTACAGGGGGGTGGACCGGGGAGCTGTTTTTT,CASSVATGGWTGELFF
TRBD2,-,TRBV29-1,TRBJ2-1,TGCAGCGTTGAGGATCCCGGGGGGGGTGTCAATGAGCAGTTCTTC,CSVEDPGGGVNEQFF
-,once,TRBV29-1,TRBJ2-3,TGCAGCGGGAGACAGGCCAGCACAGATACGCAGTATTTT,CSGRQASTDTQYF
-,-,TRBV2,TRBJ1-2,TGTGCCAGCAGTGCGGAGACTCCCTATGGCTACACCTTC,CASSAETPYGYTF
TRBD2,-,TRBV4-2,TRBJ2-7,TGTGCCAGCAGTCAAAGGGCCAGCGGGGACCCCTACGAGCAGTACTTC,CASSQRASGDPYEQYF
-,-,TRBV27,TRBJ1-6,TGTGCCAGCAGTCTAGACAGTTATAATTCACCCCTCCACTTT,CASSLDSYNSPLHF
TRBD2,-,TRBV5-3,TRBJ2-4,TGTGCCAGAAGCTTGGGGCTAGCGGGGCCGGAAGCCAAAAACATTCAGTACTTC,CARSLGLAGPEAKNIQYF
TRBD1,-,TRBV7-9,TRBJ1-2,TGTGCCAGCAGCCCCAAGACAGGGGAGAGTGGCTACACCTTC,CASSPKTGESGYTF
-,-,TRBV2,TRBJ2-7,TGTGCCAGCAGTGATAGGTTGCCAGGGGCCCAGACCTACGAGCAGTACTTC,CASSDRLPGAQTYEQYF
-,-,TRBV9,TRBJ1-4,TGTGCCAGCAGCGTAGCTACAACTAATGAAAAACTGTTTTTT,CASSVATTNEKLFF
-,-,TRBV19,TRBJ2-3,TGTGCCACCAGAACTAGAAGCGGCACAGATACGCAGTATTTT,CATRTRSGTDTQYF
-,-,TRBV5-6,TRBJ2-7,TGTGCCAGCAGCTTGGCCGGGACAACCTACGAGCAGTACTTC,CASSLAGTTYEQYF
TRBD1,-,TRBV30,TRBJ2-3,TGTGCCTGGAGTGGGACAGGGGGTATGACAGATACGCAGTATTTT,CAWSGTGGMTDTQYF
TRBD2,-,TRBV11-2,TRBJ2-1,TGTGCCAGCAGCTTAGAGGGACTAGCGGGAGCCCCTCTGGGCAACAATGAGCAGTTCTTC,CASSLEGLAGAPLGNNEQFF
-,once,TRBV5-4,TRBJ1-2,TGTGCCAGCAGCTTGGTAGGAGGCTATGGCTACACCTTC,CASSLVGGYGYTF
-,-,TRBV19,TRBJ1-2,TGTGCCAGTAGGCAGAACCGTGGCTACACCTTC,CASRQNRGYTF
TRBD2,-,TRBV29-1,TRBJ2-3,TGCAGCGTTGACGGGGGTTCTAGCGGGTCGACGGGAGATACGCAGTATTTT,CSVDGGSSGSTGDTQYF
TRBD1,-,TRBV15,TRBJ1-1,TGTGCCACCAGTATGGACAGGGAAGATGAAGCTTTCTTT,CATSMDREDEAFF
-,-,TRBV6-5,TRBJ1-4,TGTGCCAGCAGCGCAGATGGTGAAAAACTGTTTTTT,CASSADGEKLFF
-,once,TRBV10-1,TRBJ2-7,TGCGCCAGCAGTGAGTCTGGAGCCAGTAACGAGCAGTACTTC,CASSESGASNEQYF
-,-,TRBV19,TRBJ2-2,TGTGCCAGTAGGTCCAGGGGCGTGGTGTCCGGGGAGCTGTTTTTT,CASRSRGVVSGELFF
TRBD1,-,TRBV28,TRBJ1-3,TGTGCCAGCAGTTCCGGACAGGTAAACTCTGGAAACACCATATATTTT,CASSSGQVNSGNTIYF
-,-,TRBV5-1,TRBJ1-1,TGCGCCAGCAGCTTGGACAGCATGAACACTGAAGCTTTCTTT,CASSLDSMNTEAFF
TRBD1,-,TRBV5-1,TRBJ2-7,TGCGCCAGCAGCTGGGAACAGGGGGCAGATTACGAGCAGTACTTC,CASSWEQGADYEQYF
-,few,TRBV7-9,TRBJ1-4,TGTGCCAGCAGCTCAGCGGGGGCTTTCGAAAAACTGTTTTTT,CASSSAGAFEKLFF
-,-,TRBV11-2,TRBJ2-1,TGTGCCAGCAGCCCCCGTTTCAATGAGCAGTTCTTC,CASSPRFNEQFF
-,-,TRBV5-5,TRBJ2-7,TGTGCCAGCAGCTTAAGGCGGGACCTATACGAGCAGTACTTC,CASSLRRDLYEQYF
TRBD2,-,TRBV7-2,TRBJ2-7,TGTGCCAGCAGCTATACTAGCGGGCCCGCCGTTCGCTACGAGCAGTACTTC,CASSYTSGPAVRYEQYF
-,-,TRBV5-4,TRBJ2-1,TGTGCCAGCAGCTTGTGGAGCTCCTACAATGAGCAGTTCTTC,CASSLWSSYNEQFF
TRBD2,once,TRBV5-1,TRBJ2-5,TGCGCCAGCAGCCCGGGGACTAGCGGGAGGCATCTAGAGACCCAGTACTTC,CASSPGTSGRHLETQYF
-,-,TRBV3-1/TRBV3-2,TRBJ2-2,TGTGCCAGCAGCCAAAGCAGGGACACCGGGGAGCTGTTTTTT,CASSQSRDTGELFF
-,-,TRBV2,TRBJ2-7,TGTGCCGCAGGACAAGGTGGGGAGCAGTACTTC,CAAGQGGEQYF